The entry below gives a single T cell receptor (beta chain) sequence along with its context. This sample was taken from a study of CD8 T cells in Susac syndrome. The germline gives CDR1 LGHDT, CDR2 YNNKEL (reference sequence). Trimming at V came to 4 bases and at J to 2 bases, leaving 5 bases not matched to a gene. This CDR3 comprises 15 residues. An amount of RNA that ranged from roughly 0.5 to 1 ug was reverse transcribed with random hexamers. TCRdb re-analysed the immunoSEQ multiplex PCR reads in MiXCR, keeping a single row per CDR3 protein. This sample has about 250,000 distinct CDR3 sequences, with over 85% found just once.

The specimen sequenced was CD4+ T cells from PBMCs. The V and J genes are TRBV3-1 and TRBJ2-3; 8 bases map to TRBD2. The source of this sequence is a human donor with multiple sclerosis. Here the CDR3 DNA reads TGTGCCAGCAGCCTCCGAGCGGGGGCCACAGATACGCAGTATTTT. As protein: CASSLRAGATDTQYF.